This T cell receptor beta chain was sequenced for a study of CXCR3-negative and CXCR3-positive naive CD8 T cells. Broader study findings: More hydrophobic TRB CDR3s occurred in CXCR3-positive than in CXCR3-negative naive cells.

UMI-labeled 5' RACE TRB cDNA libraries were prepared from the cells. TCRdb re-called the 5' RACE reads; every CDR3 protein appears as one record, without DNA. The sample holds about 94,000 distinct CDR3 sequences. Note on this clonotype: Its antigen is as yet unknown.

CDR3 size: 13 residues. CDR1 DFQATT and CDR2 SNEGSKA come from the germline V gene (reference sequence). The sequenced sample consisted of naive CXCR3+ CD8+ T cells from blood. Regarding subset: CD45RO-CCR7+CD27+CD95- naive CD8+ T cells expressing CXCR3 (TNR3+). This receptor was identified in a human donor in good health. Some clones in this sample may be carry-over from other donors' samples. V and J are TRBV20-1 and TRBJ1-2. CDR3 in amino acids: CSARAPTLYGYTF.